The 3 T cell receptor beta chains given below trace back to one sample, sequenced in a study of long-term antiretroviral therapy in people with HIV. Researchers ran immunoSEQ v3.0 at survey level. Assay used: immunoSEQ multiplex PCR; TCRdb lists only in-frame clones, some missing. Among about 14,000 clones listed, 77% were seen once. This specimen consisted of unsorted PBMCs, obtained 1.3 years before starting antiretroviral therapy. The receptors were gathered from a man aged 35-49 years with HIV.

The V and J genes are TRBV18 and TRBJ1-1; D gene ambiguous. The CDR3 consists of 14 residues. V was trimmed by 3 bases and J by 2 bases, leaving 10 bases between them. From germline, CDR1 is KGHSH and CDR2 LQKENI. The CDR3 DNA is TGTGCCAGCTCACCGATACATATTAACACTGAAGCTTTCTTT. Translation: CASSPIHINTEAFF.

This clone was counted between two and nine times. The chain is built from TRBV9 and TRBJ1-2, with D tentatively TRBD1 (5 bases). Trimming cost V 5 bases and J 7 bases, with 18 bases left between them. The V gene's germline CDR1 is SGDLS and CDR2 YYNGEE. This CDR3 has 14 amino acids. This CDR3 is CASRTFGGNSGYTF. The CDR3 DNA sequence: TGTGCCAGCAGAACGTTTGGGGGGAATAGTGGCTACACCTTC.

This clone has only a few counts. This chain uses TRBV18 with TRBJ1-3; D remains ambiguous. V lost 0 bases and J lost 4, with 7 bases in between. CDR1 and CDR2 (germline): KGHSH, LQKENI. This CDR3 has 14 residues. This CDR3 reads CASSPPGNGNTIYF. CDR3 bases: TGTGCCAGCTCACCACCGGGGAACGGAAACACCATATATTTT.